One and the same sample provided the 22 T cell receptor beta chains below, sequenced in a study of shared clonotypes between healthy human individuals. TCRdb keeps only in-frame clones here, not all; method: immunoSEQ multiplex PCR. The data contain 2.3 million or so clones, roughly 93% of them seen just once; the ten biggest clones take up 0.39%. Sequencing was done on a sample of naive CD4+ T cells from PBMCs. Subset noted: CD45RA+ positively selected. These receptors were collected from a man aged 18 to 35 in good health. Some clones in this sample may be carry-over from other donors' samples.

This chain uses TRBV30 with TRBJ1-1, with 7 bases fitting TRBD1. This CDR3 comprises 13 residues. From germline, CDR1 is GTSNPN and CDR2 SVGIG (reference sequence). Here the CDR3 reads CAYPRGKNTEAFF. CDR3 nucleotide sequence: TGTGCTTACCCCAGGGGGAAGAACACTGAAGCTTTCTTT.

The chain employs TRBV5-4 and TRBJ2-2, with 8 bases fitting TRBD2. The CDR3 runs 16 residues. The ends lost 2 bases at V and 0 bases at J; junction bases unmatched: 3. In germline, CDR1 is SGHNT, CDR2 YYREEE (reference sequence). The CDR3 spells CASSFGSGTNTGELFF. Written as DNA, the CDR3 is TGTGCCAGCAGCTTTGGTAGCGGGACGAACACCGGGGAGCTGTTTTTT.

The V call is TRBV7-3, the J call TRBJ2-1; TRBD2 agrees at 11 bases. The length of the CDR3 is 16 residues. Germline V CDR1 and CDR2: SGHTA, FQGTGA. Trimming removed 4 bases from V and 8 bases from J; junction bases left unmatched: 10. The CDR3 DNA follows: TGTGCCAGCAGCTCAAGTACTAGCGGGAGTAACTATGAGCAGTTCTTC. Translating it yields CASSSSTSGSNYEQFF.

V is TRBV10-3 and J is TRBJ2-7, with 10 bases fitting TRBD1. V gave up 9 bases and J gave up 4 bases; unmatched junction bases: 12. In germline, CDR1 is ENHRY, CDR2 SYGVKD. The CDR3 spans 15 residues. The CDR3 spells CAIKPGQGPGYEQYF. In DNA, the CDR3 is TGTGCCATAAAGCCGGGACAGGGGCCCGGTTACGAGCAGTACTTC.

This clone was seen only once. The chain uses TRBV6-1 and TRBJ2-2; a possible D gene is TRBD1 (6 bases). The ends were cut back, 1 base at V and 5 bases at J, with 11 bases in the middle. This CDR3 is built from 15 residues. CDR1 is MNHNS and CDR2 is SASEGT in the germline V gene. CDR3 DNA sequence: TGTGCCAGCAGTGAAGTCGGGACACCAACCGGGGAGCTGTTTTTT. Translation: CASSEVGTPTGELFF.

This clone occurred once. The chain has TRBV5-1 and TRBJ2-7; 13 bases are shared with TRBD2. The CDR3 runs 15 residues. Trimming removed 4 bases from V and 3 bases from J; junction bases left unmatched: 4. Germline CDR1 is SGHRS and CDR2 is YFSETQ. The CDR3 coding sequence is TGCGCCAGCAGCCGTGGGACTAGCGGGATCTACGAGCAGTACTTC. This gives the protein CASSRGTSGIYEQYF.

The CDR3 spells CASSQFGTGVSGGYTF. The CDR3, as DNA: TGCGCCAGCAGCCAATTCGGGACAGGGGTATCCGGCGGCTACACCTTC. V usage is TRBV4-1 and J usage is TRBJ1-2; TRBD1 matches at 10 bases. The CDR3 spans 16 residues. Germline V gives CDR1 MGHRA, CDR2 YSYEKL. V shed 2 bases, J shed 8 bases, and the junction held 11 bases outside the gene matches.

This chain connects TRBV5-1 to TRBJ2-7; TRBD2 is a possible D gene (5 bases). Germline V gene sequence: CDR1 SGHRS, CDR2 YFSETQ. The CDR3 is 14 residues long. With 1 base removed from V and 6 bases from J, the gap between germline ends came to 14 bases. The CDR3 loop is CASSLSLGVLEQYF. CDR3 nucleotides: TGCGCCAGCAGCTTGTCTCTGGGAGTCCTCGAGCAGTACTTC.

This clone was seen a handful of times. J is TRBJ1-1 and V is TRBV5-1, with 9 nucleotides matching TRBD1. This CDR3 comprises 15 residues. V shed 4 bases and J 1 base; nucleotides not matched to a gene: 5. Looked up from germline, CDR1 is SGHRS and CDR2 is YFSETQ. This CDR3 reads CASSRDRVGNTEAFF. CDR3 in DNA: TGCGCCAGCAGCAGGGACAGGGTAGGGAACACTGAAGCTTTCTTT.

This sequence joins TRBV29-1 and TRBJ1-2; 11 positions agree with TRBD1. The ends lost 2 bases at V and 2 bases at J; junction bases unmatched: 4. The CDR3 is made up of 15 amino acids. In germline, CDR1 is SQVTM, CDR2 ANQGSEA. The DNA of the CDR3 is TGCAGCGTTGAACGGGACAGGGGGGTGAACTATGGCTACACCTTC. Its protein is CSVERDRGVNYGYTF.

This chain links TRBV16 with TRBJ1-5, with D possibly being TRBD1 (6 bases). Between the trimmed V and J ends, which lost 4 bases and 4 bases, there was a span of 11 bases. CDR1 is KGHSY and CDR2 is FQNENV in the germline V gene. This CDR3 contains 14 residues. The CDR3 DNA reads TGTGCCAGCAGCCCCATAGGGGGGAATCAGCCCCAGCATTTT. Translating gives CASSPIGGNQPQHF. Full variable domain (rest looked up from reference TRBV16 and TRBJ1-5): GEEVAQTPKHLVRGEGQKAKLYCAPIKGHSYVFWYQQVLKNEFKFLISFQNENVFDETGMPKERFSAKCLPNSPCSLEIQATKLEDSAVYFCASSPIGGNQPQHFGDGTRLSIL.

For the CDR3, the DNA is TGCAGTGCTAGACCCCCCAATACGCAGTATTTT. This encodes CSARPPNTQYF. The rearrangement joins TRBV20-1 to TRBJ2-3; D is undetermined. The CDR3 contains 11 residues. The germline CDR1 and CDR2 sequences are DFQATT and SNEGSKA (reference sequence). V was clipped by 2 bases and J by 7 bases, with 7 bases between them.

The rearrangement links TRBV5-1 to TRBJ2-6; 9 bases match TRBD1. CDR1 is SGHRS and CDR2 is YFSETQ in the germline V gene. V was clipped by 4 bases and J by 4 bases; unmatched bases: 6. The CDR3 totals 16 residues. In DNA form, the CDR3 reads TGCGCCAGCAGCGGGACAGGGCTGCGGGGGGCCAACGTCCTGACTTTC. This codes for CASSGTGLRGANVLTF.

With regard to this clone: The same CDR3 arises from other DNA sequences in this sample as well. The chain uses TRBV7-6 and TRBJ1-1, with D possibly matching TRBD1 (6 bases). The CDR3 extends over 14 amino acids. With 3 bases removed from V and 2 bases from J, the gap between germline ends came to 10 bases. Germline CDR1 reads SGHVS; CDR2 reads FNYEAQ. The CDR3 DNA reads as TGTGCCAGCAGCTTGGTAGGGGGAAACACTGAAGCTTTCTTT. This gives the protein CASSLVGGNTEAFF.

On this clone: The sample has other DNA sequences that encode this CDR3 too. The V gene is TRBV5-4, the J gene TRBJ1-2; the D is unclear. The germline CDR1 and CDR2 sequences are SGHNT and YYREEE (reference sequence). This CDR3 has 13 residues. Trimming left V 0 bases short and J 4 bases short, with 7 bases between. As DNA, the CDR3 is TGTGCCAGCAGCTTGGGGGCGGGCTATGGCTACACCTTC. It encodes CASSLGAGYGYTF.

The V gene is TRBV5-4, the J gene TRBJ2-7, with 9 positions matching TRBD2. V shed 0 bases and J 3 bases; nucleotides not matched to a gene: 7. Germline assignment: CDR1 SGHNT and CDR2 YYREEE (reference sequence). This CDR3 is built from 16 residues. The CDR3 sequence: CASSLAGLAGFYEQYF. Here the CDR3 DNA reads TGTGCCAGCAGCTTGGCTGGTCTAGCGGGGTTCTACGAGCAGTACTTC.

V gene TRBV28 combines with J gene TRBJ2-1; D is perhaps TRBD1 (6 bases). The CDR3 spans 14 residues. The V gene lost 1 base and the J gene lost 6 bases, with 10 bases spanning the gap. CDR1 and CDR2 from the germline V gene are MDHEN and SYDVKM. DNA for the CDR3: TGTGCCAGCAGTTTATCGGTAGGGGGCAATGAGCAGTTCTTC. This translates into CASSLSVGGNEQFF. The full variable domain, rest sourced from reference TRBV28 and TRBJ2-1, is DVKVTQSSRYLVKRTGEKVFLECVQDMDHENMFWYRQDPGLGLRLIYFSYDVKMKEKGDIPEGYSVSREKKERFSLILESASTNQTSMYLCASSLSVGGNEQFFGPGTRLTVL.

J is TRBJ1-2 and V is TRBV14; maybe TRBD1 (6 bases). The CDR3 is made up of 16 amino acids. Germline V gene sequence: CDR1 SGHDN, CDR2 FVKESK. Trimming removed 4 bases at V and 0 bases at J, with 15 bases between. CDR3: CASSPAGGRANYGYTF. CDR3 sequence (DNA): TGTGCCAGCAGCCCAGCGGGGGGCAGGGCTAACTATGGCTACACCTTC.

The chain joins TRBV28 to TRBJ1-5; 11 bases are shared with TRBD1. The germline V gene encodes CDR1 MDHEN and CDR2 SYDVKM. This CDR3 region has 17 residues. Losses at the gene ends were 3 bases for V and 0 bases for J; bases not matched to a gene: 4. The CDR3 DNA is TGTGCCAGCAGTTTGTGGGGACAGGGGGTTAGCAATCAGCCCCAGCATTTT. Encoded protein: CASSLWGQGVSNQPQHF. Full variable domain (missing parts from reference TRBV28 and TRBJ1-5): DVKVTQSSRYLVKRTGEKVFLECVQDMDHENMFWYRQDPGLGLRLIYFSYDVKMKEKGDIPEGYSVSREKKERFSLILESASTNQTSMYLCASSLWGQGVSNQPQHFGDGTRLSIL.

The chain combines TRBV5-5 with TRBJ2-2; the D gene could be TRBD1 or TRBD2 (6 bases each). Trimming shortened V by 3 bases and J by 6 bases, and 12 bases separated the two germline ends. Germline V lookup: CDR1 SGHKS, CDR2 YYEKEE (reference sequence). CDR3 size: 14 residues. The CDR3 loop is CASSWGASPGELFF. CDR3 sequence (DNA): TGTGCCAGCAGCTGGGGGGCCTCGCCCGGGGAGCTGTTTTTT.

The genes are TRBV28 and TRBJ2-4; D remains ambiguous. The V end was cut by 8 bases, the J end by 1 base, with 9 bases between. The CDR3 loop spans 13 amino acids. Germline V gives CDR1 MDHEN, CDR2 SYDVKM. The CDR3: CASRVGAKNIQYF. The CDR3 DNA reads TGTGCCAGCCGAGTGGGGGCCAAAAACATTCAGTACTTC. Drawing the rest from reference TRBV28 and TRBJ2-4, the complete variable domain is DVKVTQSSRYLVKRTGEKVFLECVQDMDHENMFWYRQDPGLGLRLIYFSYDVKMKEKGDIPEGYSVSREKKERFSLILESASTNQTSMYLCASRVGAKNIQYFGAGTRLSVL.

The V gene is TRBV11-1, the J gene TRBJ1-2, with D possibly being TRBD1 (5 bases). Trimming pared 5 bases from V and 4 bases from J, leaving 20 bases between. In germline, CDR1 is SGHAT, CDR2 FQDESV (reference sequence). This CDR3 region has 16 residues. CDR3 loop: CASSTGGTRTAYGYTF. CDR3 nucleotide sequence: TGTGCCAGCAGCACCGGTGGGACCCGGACGGCCTATGGCTACACCTTC. Full variable domain (outside the CDR3, taken from reference TRBV11-1 and TRBJ1-2): EAEVAQSPRYKITEKSQAVAFWCDPISGHATLYWYRQILGQGPELLVQFQDESVVDDSQLPKDRFSAERLKGVDSTLKIQPAELGDSAMYLCASSTGGTRTAYGYTFGSGTRLTVV.